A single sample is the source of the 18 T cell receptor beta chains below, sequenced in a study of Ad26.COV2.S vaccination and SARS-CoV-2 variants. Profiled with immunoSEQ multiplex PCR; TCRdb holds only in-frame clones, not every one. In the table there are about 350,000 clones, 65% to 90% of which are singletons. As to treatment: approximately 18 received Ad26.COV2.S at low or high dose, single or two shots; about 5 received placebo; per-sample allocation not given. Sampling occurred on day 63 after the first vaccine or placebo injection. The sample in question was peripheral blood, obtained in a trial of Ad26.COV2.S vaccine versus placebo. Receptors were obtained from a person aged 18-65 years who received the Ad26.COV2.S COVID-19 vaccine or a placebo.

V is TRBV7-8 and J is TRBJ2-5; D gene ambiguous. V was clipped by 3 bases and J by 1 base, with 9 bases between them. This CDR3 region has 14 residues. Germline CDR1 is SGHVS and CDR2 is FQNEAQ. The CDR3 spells CASSFRRSQETQYF. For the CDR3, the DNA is TGTGCCAGCAGCTTCAGGCGTTCCCAAGAGACCCAGTACTTC.

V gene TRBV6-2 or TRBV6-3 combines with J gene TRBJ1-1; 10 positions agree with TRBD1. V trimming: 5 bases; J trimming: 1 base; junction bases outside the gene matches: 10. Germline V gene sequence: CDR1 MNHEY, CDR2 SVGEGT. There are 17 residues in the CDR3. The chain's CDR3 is CASSAPTGGLSNTEAFF. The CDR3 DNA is TGTGCCAGCAGTGCACCGACAGGGGGCCTTTCGAACACTGAAGCTTTCTTT.

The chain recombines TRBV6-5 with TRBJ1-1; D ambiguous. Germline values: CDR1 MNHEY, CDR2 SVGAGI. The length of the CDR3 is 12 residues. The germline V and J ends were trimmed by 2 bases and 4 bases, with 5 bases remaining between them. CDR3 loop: CASSYPVTEAFF. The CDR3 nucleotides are TGTGCCAGCAGTTACCCAGTCACTGAAGCTTTCTTT.

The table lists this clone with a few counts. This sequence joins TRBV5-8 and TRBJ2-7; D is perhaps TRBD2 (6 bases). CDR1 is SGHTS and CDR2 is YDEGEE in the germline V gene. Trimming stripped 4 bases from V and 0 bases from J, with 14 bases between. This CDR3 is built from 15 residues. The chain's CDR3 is CASSPRGMTSYEQYF. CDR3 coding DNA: TGTGCCAGCAGCCCCCGGGGGATGACCTCCTACGAGCAGTACTTC.

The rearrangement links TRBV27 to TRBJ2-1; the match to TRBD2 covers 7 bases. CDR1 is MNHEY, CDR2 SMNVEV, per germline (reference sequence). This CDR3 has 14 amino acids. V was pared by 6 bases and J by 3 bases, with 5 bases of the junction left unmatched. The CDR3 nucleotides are TGTGCCAGCAGACTCCCGGGGGGCTACAATGAGCAGTTCTTC. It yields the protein CASRLPGGYNEQFF.

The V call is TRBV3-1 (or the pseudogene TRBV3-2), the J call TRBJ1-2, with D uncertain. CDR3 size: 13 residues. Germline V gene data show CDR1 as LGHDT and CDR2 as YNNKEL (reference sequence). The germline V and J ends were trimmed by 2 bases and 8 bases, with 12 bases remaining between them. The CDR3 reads CASSQMPDPGYTF. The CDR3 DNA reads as TGTGCCAGCAGCCAAATGCCCGATCCGGGCTACACCTTC.

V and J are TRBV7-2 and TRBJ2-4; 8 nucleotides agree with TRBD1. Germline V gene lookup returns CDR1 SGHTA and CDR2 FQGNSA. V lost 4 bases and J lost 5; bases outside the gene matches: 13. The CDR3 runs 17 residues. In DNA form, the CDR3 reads TGTGCCAGCAGCTCCACTCCTGAGTTGACAGGGGAAAACATTCAGTACTTC. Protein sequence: CASSSTPELTGENIQYF.

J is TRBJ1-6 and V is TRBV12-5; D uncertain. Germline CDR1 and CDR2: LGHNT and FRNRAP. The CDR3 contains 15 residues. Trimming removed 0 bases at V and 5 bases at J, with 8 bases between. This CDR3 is CASGLVRENNSPLHF. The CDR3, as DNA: TGTGCTAGTGGTTTGGTGCGGGAGAATAATTCACCCCTCCACTTT.

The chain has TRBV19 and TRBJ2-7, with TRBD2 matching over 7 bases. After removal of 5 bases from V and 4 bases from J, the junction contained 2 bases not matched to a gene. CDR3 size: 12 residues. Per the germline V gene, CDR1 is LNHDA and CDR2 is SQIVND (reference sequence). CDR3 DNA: TGTGCCAGTAGTCCGGGGGGATACGAGCAGTACTTC. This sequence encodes CASSPGGYEQYF.

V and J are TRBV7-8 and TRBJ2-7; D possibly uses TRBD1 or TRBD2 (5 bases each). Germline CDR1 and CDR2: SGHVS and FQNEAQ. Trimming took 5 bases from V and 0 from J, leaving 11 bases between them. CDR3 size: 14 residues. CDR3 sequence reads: CASSPAGSSYEQYF. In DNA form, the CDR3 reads TGTGCCAGCAGCCCGGCAGGGAGCTCCTACGAGCAGTACTTC.

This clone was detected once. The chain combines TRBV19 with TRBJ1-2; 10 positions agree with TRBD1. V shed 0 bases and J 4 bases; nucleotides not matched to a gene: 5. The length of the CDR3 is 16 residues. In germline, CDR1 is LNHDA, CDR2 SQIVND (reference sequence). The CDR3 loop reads CASSIDRQGAAYGYTF. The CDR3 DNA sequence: TGTGCCAGTAGTATAGATCGACAGGGGGCGGCCTATGGCTACACCTTC.

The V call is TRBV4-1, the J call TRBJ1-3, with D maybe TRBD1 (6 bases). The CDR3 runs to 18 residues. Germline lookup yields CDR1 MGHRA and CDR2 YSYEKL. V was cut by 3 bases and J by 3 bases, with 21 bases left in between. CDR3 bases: TGCGCCAGCAGCCACCCCGGGACATCGCAGCTTGGTGGAAACACCATATATTTT. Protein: CASSHPGTSQLGGNTIYF.

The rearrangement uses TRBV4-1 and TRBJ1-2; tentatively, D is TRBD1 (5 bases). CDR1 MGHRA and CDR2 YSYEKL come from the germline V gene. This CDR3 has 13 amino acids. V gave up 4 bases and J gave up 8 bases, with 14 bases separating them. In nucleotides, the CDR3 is TGCGCCAGCAGCCTCGGGGCGGAACGGGGCTACACCTTC. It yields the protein CASSLGAERGYTF.

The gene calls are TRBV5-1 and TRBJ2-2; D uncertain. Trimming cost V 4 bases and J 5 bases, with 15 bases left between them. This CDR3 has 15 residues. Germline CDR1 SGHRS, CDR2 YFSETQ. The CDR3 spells CASSPGWVETGELFF. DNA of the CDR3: TGCGCCAGCAGCCCGGGCTGGGTAGAGACCGGGGAGCTGTTTTTT.

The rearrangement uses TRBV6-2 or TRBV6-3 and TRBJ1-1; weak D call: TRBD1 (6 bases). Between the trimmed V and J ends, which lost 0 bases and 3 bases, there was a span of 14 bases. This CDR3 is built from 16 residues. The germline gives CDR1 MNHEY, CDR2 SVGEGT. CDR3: CASSYSIAGADTEAFF. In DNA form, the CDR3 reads TGTGCCAGCAGTTACTCGATAGCAGGGGCGGACACTGAAGCTTTCTTT.

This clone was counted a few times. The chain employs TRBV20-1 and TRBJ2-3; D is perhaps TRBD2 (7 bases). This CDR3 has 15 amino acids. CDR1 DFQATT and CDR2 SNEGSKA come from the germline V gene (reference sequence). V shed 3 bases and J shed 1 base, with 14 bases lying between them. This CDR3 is CSASTGGGGTDTQYF. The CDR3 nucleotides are TGCAGTGCTAGTACGGGGGGCGGTGGCACAGATACGCAGTATTTT.

CDR3 protein: CASIRDALGDQYF. The CDR3 DNA reads as TGTGCCAGCATTAGGGACGCCTTAGGGGACCAGTACTTC. The J gene is TRBJ2-7, the V gene TRBV2; D possibly uses TRBD1 or TRBD2 (5 bases each). V lost 7 bases and J lost 10, with 20 bases in between. Germline V gene lookup returns CDR1 SNHLY and CDR2 FYNNEI. The CDR3 totals 13 residues.

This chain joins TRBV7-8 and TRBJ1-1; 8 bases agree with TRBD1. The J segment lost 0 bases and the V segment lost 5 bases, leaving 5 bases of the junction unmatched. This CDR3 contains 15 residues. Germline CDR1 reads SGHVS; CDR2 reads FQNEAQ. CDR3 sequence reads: CASSAGQALNTEAFF. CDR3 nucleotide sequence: TGTGCCAGCAGCGCGGGACAGGCTCTGAACACTGAAGCTTTCTTT.